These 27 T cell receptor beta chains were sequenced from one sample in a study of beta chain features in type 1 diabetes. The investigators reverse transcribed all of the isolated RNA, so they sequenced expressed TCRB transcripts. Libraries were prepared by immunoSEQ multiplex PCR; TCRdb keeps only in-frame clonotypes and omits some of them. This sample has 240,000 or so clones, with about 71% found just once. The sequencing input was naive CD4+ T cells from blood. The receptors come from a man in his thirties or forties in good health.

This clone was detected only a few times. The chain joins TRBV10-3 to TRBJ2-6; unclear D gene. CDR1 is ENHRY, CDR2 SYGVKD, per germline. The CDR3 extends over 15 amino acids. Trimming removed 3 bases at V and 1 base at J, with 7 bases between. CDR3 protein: CAISEGVSGANVLTF. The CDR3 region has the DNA TGTGCCATCAGTGAAGGTGTTTCTGGGGCCAACGTCCTGACTTTC.

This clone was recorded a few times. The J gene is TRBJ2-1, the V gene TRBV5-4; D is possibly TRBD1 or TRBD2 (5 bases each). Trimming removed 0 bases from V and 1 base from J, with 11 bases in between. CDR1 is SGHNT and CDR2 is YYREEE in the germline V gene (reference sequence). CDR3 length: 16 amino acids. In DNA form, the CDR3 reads TGTGCCAGCAGCTTGGCCAGGGACCGTTCCTACAATGAGCAGTTCTTC. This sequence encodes CASSLARDRSYNEQFF.

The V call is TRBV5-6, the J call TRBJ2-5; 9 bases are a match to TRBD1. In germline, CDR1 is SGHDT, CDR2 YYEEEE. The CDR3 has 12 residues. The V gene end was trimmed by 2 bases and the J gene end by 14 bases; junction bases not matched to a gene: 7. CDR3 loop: CASSLQDRGNYF. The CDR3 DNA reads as TGTGCCAGCAGCTTACAGGACAGGGGCAACTACTTC.

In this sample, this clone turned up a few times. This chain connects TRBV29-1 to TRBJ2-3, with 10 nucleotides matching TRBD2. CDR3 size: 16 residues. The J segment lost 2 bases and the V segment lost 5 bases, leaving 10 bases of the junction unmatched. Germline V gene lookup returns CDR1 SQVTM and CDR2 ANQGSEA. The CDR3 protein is CSVPPLAGRVTDTQYF. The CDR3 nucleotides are TGCAGCGTTCCCCCACTAGCGGGGCGCGTCACAGATACGCAGTATTTT.

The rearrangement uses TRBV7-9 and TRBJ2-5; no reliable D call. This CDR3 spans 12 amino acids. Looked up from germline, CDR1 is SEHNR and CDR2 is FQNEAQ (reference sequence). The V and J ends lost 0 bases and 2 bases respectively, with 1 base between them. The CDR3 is CASSLAQETQYF. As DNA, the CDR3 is TGTGCCAGCAGCTTAGCACAAGAGACCCAGTACTTC. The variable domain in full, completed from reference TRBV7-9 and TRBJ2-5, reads DTGVSQNPRHKITKRGQNVTFRCDPISEHNRLYWYRQTLGQGPEFLTYFQNEAQLEKSRLLSDRFSAERPKGSFSTLEIQRTEQGDSAMYLCASSLAQETQYFGPGTRLLVL.

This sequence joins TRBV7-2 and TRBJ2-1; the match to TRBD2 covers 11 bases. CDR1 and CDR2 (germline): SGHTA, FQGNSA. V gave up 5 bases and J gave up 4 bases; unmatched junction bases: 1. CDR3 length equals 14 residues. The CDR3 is CASSRTSGYNEQFF. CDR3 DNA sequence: TGTGCCAGCAGCCGGACTAGCGGGTACAATGAGCAGTTCTTC.

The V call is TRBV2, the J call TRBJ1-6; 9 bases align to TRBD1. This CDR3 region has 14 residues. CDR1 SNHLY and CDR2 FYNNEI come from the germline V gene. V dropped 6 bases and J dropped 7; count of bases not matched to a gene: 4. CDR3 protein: CASRPGQGNSPLHF. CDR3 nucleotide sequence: TGTGCCAGCAGACCCGGACAGGGGAATTCACCCCTCCACTTT. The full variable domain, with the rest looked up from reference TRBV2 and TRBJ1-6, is EPEVTQTPSHQVTQMGQEVILRCVPISNHLYFYWYRQILGQKVEFLVSFYNNEISEKSEIFDDQFSVERPDGSNFTLKIRSTKLEDSAMYFCASRPGQGNSPLHFGNGTRLTVT.

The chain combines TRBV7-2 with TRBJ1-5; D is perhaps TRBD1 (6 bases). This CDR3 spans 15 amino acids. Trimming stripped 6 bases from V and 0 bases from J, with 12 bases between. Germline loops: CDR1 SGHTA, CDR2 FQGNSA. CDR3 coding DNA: TGTGCCAGCAGGTCGACAGGATTTAGCAATCAGCCCCAGCATTTT. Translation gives CASRSTGFSNQPQHF.

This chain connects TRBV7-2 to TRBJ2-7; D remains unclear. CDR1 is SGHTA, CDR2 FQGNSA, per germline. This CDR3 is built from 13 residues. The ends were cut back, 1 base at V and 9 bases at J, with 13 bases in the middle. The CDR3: CASSLGQGSGQYF. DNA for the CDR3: TGTGCCAGCAGCTTAGGACAAGGCTCCGGGCAGTACTTC.

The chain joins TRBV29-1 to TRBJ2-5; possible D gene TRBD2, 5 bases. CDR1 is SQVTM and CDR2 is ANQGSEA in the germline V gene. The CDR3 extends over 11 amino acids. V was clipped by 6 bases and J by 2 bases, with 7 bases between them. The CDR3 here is CSVWTQETQYF. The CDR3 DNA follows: TGCAGCGTATGGACTCAAGAGACCCAGTACTTC.

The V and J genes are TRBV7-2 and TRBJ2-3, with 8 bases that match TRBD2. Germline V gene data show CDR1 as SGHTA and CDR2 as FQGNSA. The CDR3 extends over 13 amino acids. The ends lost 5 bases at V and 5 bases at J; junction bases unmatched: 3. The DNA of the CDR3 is TGTGCCAGCAGCCCGCTAGCGGGAGATACGCAGTATTTT. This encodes CASSPLAGDTQYF.

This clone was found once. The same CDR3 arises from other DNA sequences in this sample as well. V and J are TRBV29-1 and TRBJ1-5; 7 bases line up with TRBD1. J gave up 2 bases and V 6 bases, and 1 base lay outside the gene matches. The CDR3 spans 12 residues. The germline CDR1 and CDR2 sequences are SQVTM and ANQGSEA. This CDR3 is CSVGQGNQPQHF. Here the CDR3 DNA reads TGCAGCGTCGGACAGGGCAATCAGCCCCAGCATTTT.

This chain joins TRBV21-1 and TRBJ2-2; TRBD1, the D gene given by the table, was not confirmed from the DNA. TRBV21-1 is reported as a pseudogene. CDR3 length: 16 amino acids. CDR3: CASSRQDSPWAGELFF. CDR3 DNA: TGTGCCAGCAGCCGACAGGACAGCCCATGGGCCGGGGAGCTGTTTTTT.

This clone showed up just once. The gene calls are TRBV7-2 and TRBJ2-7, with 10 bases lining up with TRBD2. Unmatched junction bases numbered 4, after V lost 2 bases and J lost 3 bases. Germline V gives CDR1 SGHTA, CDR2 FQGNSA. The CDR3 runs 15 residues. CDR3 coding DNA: TGTGCCAGCAGCTTAAAGGCTAGCGGGAGCTACGAGCAGTACTTC. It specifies CASSLKASGSYEQYF.

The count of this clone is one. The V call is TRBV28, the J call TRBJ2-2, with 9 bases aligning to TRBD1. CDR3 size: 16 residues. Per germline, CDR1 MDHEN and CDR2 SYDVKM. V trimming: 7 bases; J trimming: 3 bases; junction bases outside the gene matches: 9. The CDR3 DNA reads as TGTGCCAGCACCCCGAGGGGACAGGGCCACACCGGGGAGCTGTTTTTT. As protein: CASTPRGQGHTGELFF.

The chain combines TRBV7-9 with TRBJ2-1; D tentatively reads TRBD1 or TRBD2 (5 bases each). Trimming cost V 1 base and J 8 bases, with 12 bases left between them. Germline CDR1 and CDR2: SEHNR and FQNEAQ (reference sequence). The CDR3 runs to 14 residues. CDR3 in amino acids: CASSLGGFRDEQFF. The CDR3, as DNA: TGTGCCAGCAGCTTAGGGGGGTTTCGCGATGAGCAGTTCTTC. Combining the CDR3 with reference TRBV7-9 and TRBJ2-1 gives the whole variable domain DTGVSQNPRHKITKRGQNVTFRCDPISEHNRLYWYRQTLGQGPEFLTYFQNEAQLEKSRLLSDRFSAERPKGSFSTLEIQRTEQGDSAMYLCASSLGGFRDEQFFGPGTRLTVL.

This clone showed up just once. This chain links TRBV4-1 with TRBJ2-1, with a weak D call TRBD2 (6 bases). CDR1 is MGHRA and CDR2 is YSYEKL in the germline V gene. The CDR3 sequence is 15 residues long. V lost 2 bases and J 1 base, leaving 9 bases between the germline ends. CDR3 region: CASSQPTSSYNEQFF. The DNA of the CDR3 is TGCGCCAGCAGCCAACCGACTAGTTCCTACAATGAGCAGTTCTTC.

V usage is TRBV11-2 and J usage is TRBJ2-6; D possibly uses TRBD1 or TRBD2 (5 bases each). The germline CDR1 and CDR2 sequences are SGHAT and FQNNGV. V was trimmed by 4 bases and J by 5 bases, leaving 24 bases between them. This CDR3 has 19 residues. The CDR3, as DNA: TGTGCCAGCAGCTCCTACACCGGGACGGCTCAGAAGTGGGCCAACGTCCTGACTTTC. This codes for CASSSYTGTAQKWANVLTF.

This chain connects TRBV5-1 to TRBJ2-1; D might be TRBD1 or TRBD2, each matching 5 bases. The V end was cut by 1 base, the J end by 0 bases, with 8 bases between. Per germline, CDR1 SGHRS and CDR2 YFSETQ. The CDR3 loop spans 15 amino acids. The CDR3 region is CASSLRDLSYNEQFF. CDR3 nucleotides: TGCGCCAGCAGCTTGAGGGACCTCTCCTACAATGAGCAGTTCTTC.

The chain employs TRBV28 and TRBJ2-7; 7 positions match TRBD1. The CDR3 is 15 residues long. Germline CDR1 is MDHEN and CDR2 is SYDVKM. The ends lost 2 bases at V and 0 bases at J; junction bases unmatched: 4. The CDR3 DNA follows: TGTGCCAGCAGTTTAAGGGACAGCCTCTCCTACGAGCAGTACTTC. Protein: CASSLRDSLSYEQYF. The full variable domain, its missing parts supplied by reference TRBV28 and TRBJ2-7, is DVKVTQSSRYLVKRTGEKVFLECVQDMDHENMFWYRQDPGLGLRLIYFSYDVKMKEKGDIPEGYSVSREKKERFSLILESASTNQTSMYLCASSLRDSLSYEQYFGPGTRLTVT.

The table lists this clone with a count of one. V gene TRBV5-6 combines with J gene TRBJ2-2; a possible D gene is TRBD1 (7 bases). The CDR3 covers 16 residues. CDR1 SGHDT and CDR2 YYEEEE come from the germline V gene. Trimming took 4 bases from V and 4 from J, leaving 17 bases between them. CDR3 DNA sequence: TGTGCCAGCAGCAACAGACAGGGAGGAGGCACCGGGGAGCTGTTTTTT. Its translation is CASSNRQGGGTGELFF.

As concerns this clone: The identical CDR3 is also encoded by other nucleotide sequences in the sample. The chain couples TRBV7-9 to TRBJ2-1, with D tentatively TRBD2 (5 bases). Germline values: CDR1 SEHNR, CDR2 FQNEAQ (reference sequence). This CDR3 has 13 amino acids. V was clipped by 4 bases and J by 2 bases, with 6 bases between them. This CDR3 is CASSSGTYNEQFF. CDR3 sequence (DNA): TGTGCCAGCAGCTCCGGGACCTACAATGAGCAGTTCTTC. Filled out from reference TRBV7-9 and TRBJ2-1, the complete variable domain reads DTGVSQNPRHKITKRGQNVTFRCDPISEHNRLYWYRQTLGQGPEFLTYFQNEAQLEKSRLLSDRFSAERPKGSFSTLEIQRTEQGDSAMYLCASSSGTYNEQFFGPGTRLTVL.

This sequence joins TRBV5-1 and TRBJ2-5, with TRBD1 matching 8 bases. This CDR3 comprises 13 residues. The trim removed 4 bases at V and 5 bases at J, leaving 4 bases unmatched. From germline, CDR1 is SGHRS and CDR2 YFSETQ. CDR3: CASSLRTGETQYF. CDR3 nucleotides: TGCGCCAGCAGCCTAAGGACAGGGGAGACCCAGTACTTC.

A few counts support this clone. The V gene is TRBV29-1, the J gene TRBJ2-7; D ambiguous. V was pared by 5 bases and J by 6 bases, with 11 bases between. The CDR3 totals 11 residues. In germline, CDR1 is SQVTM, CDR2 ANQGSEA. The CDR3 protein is CSVITAAEQYF. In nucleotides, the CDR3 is TGCAGCGTTATCACAGCTGCCGAGCAGTACTTC.

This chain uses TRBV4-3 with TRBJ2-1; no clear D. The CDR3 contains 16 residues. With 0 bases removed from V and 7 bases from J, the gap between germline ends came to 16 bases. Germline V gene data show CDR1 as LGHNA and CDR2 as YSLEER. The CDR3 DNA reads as TGCGCCAGCAGCCAAGAGTTCCTAGGGCTCGGGAATGAGCAGTTCTTC. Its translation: CASSQEFLGLGNEQFF.

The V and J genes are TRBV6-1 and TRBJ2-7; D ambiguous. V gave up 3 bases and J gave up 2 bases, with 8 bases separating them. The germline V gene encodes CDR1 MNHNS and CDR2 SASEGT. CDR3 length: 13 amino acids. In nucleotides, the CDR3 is TGTGCCAGCAGTGACGGGTTTACCTACGAGCAGTACTTC. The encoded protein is CASSDGFTYEQYF.

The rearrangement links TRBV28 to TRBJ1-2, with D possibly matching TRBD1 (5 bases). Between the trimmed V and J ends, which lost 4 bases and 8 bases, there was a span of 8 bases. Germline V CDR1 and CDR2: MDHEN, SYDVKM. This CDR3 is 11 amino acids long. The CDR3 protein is CASSSNRGYTF. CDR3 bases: TGTGCCAGCAGTTCAAACAGGGGCTACACCTTC.